This T cell receptor (beta chain) was captured by sequencing in a study of shared clonotypes between healthy human individuals. In regard to this clone: Antigen unknown.

Whole-study results and caveats: Across subsets, estimated richness was generally greater for naive than for memory populations.

The method was immunoSEQ multiplex PCR; TCRdb's version includes in-frame clones alone and lacks a portion of them. Among more than 1.2 million clones listed, 98% were seen once. V lost 2 bases and J lost 3; bases outside the gene matches: 9. The length of the CDR3 is 16 residues. CDR1 is KGHSH and CDR2 is LQKENI in the germline V gene. This TCR was recovered from a man aged 30 to 45 in good health. Source material: naive CD4+ T cells sorted from blood. Stated subset: CD45RA+ positively selected. This sequence joins TRBV18 and TRBJ1-2; 7 nucleotides agree with TRBD1. The chain's CDR3 is CASSPKHQGVYYGYTF. The CDR3 DNA sequence: TGTGCCAGCTCACCAAAGCATCAGGGGGTTTACTATGGCTACACCTTC.